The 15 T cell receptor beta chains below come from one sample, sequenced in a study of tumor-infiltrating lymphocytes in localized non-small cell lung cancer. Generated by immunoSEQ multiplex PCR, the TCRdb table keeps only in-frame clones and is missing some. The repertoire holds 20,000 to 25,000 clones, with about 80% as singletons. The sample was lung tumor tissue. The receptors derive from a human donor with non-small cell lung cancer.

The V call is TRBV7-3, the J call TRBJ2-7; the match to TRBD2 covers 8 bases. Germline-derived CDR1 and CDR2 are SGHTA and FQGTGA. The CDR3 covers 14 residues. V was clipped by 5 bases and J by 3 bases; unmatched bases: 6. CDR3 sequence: CASSPQSGSYEQYF. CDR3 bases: TGTGCCAGCAGCCCGCAGAGCGGGAGCTACGAGCAGTACTTC.

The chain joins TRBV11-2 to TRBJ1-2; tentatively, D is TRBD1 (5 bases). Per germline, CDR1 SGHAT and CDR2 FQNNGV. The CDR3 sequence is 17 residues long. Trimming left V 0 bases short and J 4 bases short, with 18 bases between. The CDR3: CASSLDSTRGWVYGYTF. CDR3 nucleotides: TGTGCCAGCAGCTTAGACTCGACGAGGGGCTGGGTCTATGGCTACACCTTC.

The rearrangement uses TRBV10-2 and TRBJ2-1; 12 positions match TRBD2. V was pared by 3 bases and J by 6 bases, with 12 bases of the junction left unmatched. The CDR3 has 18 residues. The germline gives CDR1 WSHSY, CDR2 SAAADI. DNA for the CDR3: TGCGCCAGCAGTGACCCGGGACTAGCGGGCAAGGGGCGCAATGAGCAGTTCTTC. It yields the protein CASSDPGLAGKGRNEQFF.

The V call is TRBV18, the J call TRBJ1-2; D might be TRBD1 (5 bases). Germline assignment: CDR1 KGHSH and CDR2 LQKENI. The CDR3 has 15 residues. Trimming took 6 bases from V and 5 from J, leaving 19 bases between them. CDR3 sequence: CASSLAGAPYYGYTF. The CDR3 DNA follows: TGTGCCAGCTCGTTGGCCGGGGCGCCTTATTATGGCTACACCTTC.

The CDR3 spells CASRGAVNTEAFF. The CDR3 nucleotides read TGTGCCAGCCGAGGGGCAGTTAACACTGAAGCTTTCTTT. This chain uses TRBV2 with TRBJ1-1; D possibly corresponds to TRBD1 (5 bases). Germline lookup yields CDR1 SNHLY and CDR2 FYNNEI. The ends were cut back, 8 bases at V and 2 bases at J, with 12 bases in the middle. The CDR3 is 13 residues long.

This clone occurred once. The CDR3 DNA reads TGTGCCACCCGCTACGAGAAGGAGCGGGGATGGCTGTTTTTT. Protein: CATRYEKERGWLFF. This chain joins TRBV15 and TRBJ1-4; D is uncertain. There are 14 residues in the CDR3. Trimming removed 8 bases at V and 14 bases at J, with 24 bases between. Germline lookup yields CDR1 LNHNV and CDR2 YYDKDF (reference sequence).

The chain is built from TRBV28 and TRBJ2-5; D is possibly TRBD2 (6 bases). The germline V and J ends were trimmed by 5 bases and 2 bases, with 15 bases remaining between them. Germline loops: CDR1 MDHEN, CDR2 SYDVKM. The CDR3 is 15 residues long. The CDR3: CASSKAGEGQETQYF. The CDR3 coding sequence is TGTGCCAGCAGTAAAGCGGGTGAGGGACAAGAGACCCAGTACTTC.

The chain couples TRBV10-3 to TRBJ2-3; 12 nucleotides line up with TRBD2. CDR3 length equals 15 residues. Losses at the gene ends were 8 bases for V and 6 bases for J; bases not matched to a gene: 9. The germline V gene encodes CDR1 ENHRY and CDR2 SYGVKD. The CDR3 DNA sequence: TGTGCCATCGGCACTTCTAGCGGGAGGGGGGATACGCAGTATTTT. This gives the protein CAIGTSSGRGDTQYF.

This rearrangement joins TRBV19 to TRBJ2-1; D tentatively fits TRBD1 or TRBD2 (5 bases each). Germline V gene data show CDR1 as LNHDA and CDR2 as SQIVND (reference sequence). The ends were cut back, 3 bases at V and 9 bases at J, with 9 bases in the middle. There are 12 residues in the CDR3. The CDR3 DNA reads TGTGCCAGTAGTATTCCGGGGCCTGAGCAGTTCTTC. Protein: CASSIPGPEQFF.

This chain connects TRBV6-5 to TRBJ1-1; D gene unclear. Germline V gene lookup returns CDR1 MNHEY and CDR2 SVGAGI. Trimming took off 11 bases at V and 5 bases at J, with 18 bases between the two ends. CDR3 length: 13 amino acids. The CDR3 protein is CAARRPTGTEAFF. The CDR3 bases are TGTGCCGCGAGGCGTCCAACGGGGACTGAAGCTTTCTTT.

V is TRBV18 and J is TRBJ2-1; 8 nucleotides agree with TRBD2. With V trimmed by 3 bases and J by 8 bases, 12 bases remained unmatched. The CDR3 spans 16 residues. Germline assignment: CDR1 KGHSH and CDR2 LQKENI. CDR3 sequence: CASSPTSAGGIDEQFF. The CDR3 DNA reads TGTGCCAGCTCACCGACTTCGGCGGGAGGTATCGATGAGCAGTTCTTC.

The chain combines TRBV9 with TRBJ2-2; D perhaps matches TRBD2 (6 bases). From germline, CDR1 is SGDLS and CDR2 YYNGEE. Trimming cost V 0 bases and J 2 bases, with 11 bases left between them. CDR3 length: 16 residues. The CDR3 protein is CASSVAPGTNTGELFF. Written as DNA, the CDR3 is TGTGCCAGCAGCGTAGCCCCGGGGACTAACACCGGGGAGCTGTTTTTT.

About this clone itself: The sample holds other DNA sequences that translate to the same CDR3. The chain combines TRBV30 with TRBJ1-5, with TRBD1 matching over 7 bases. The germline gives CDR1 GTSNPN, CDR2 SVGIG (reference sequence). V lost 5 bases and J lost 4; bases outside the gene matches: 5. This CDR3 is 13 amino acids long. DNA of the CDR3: TGTGCCTGGGGGGACAGACCTAATCAGCCCCAGCATTTT. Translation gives CAWGDRPNQPQHF.

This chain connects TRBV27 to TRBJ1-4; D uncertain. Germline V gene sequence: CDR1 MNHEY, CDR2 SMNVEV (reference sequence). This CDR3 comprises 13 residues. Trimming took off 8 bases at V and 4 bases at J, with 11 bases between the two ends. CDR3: CASSRLFNEKLFF. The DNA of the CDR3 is TGTGCCAGCTCTCGGCTATTTAATGAAAAACTGTTTTTT.

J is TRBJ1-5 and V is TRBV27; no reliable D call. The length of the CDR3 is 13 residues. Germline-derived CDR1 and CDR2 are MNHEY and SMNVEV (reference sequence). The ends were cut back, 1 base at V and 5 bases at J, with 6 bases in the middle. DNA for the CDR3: TGTGCCAGCAGTTTATTTTTAGATCAGCCCCAGCATTTT. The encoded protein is CASSLFLDQPQHF.